One sample yielded the 15 T cell receptor beta chains listed below, sequenced in a study of blood T cell repertoires in COVID-19. This table comes from immunoSEQ multiplex PCR, and its TCRdb copy is limited to in-frame clones, with some not included. The repertoire consists of about 350,000 clones, with roughly 86% occurring once and the leading ten covering approximately 9.4%. Sequencing used peripheral blood. These receptors originate from a young man with COVID-19, enrolled during active disease.

This clone was picked up a small number of times. The chain links TRBV7-2 to TRBJ1-6; maybe TRBD1 (5 bases). V lost 8 bases and J 10 bases, leaving 18 bases between the germline ends. This CDR3 contains 14 residues. Germline values: CDR1 SGHTA, CDR2 FQGNSA. This CDR3 is CASLPGRIPSPLHF. CDR3 DNA sequence: TGTGCCAGCTTGCCAGGGAGGATTCCCTCACCCCTCCACTTT.

The rearrangement links TRBV6-6 to TRBJ1-1, with D perhaps matching TRBD1 (5 bases). Trimming shortened V by 6 bases and J by 1 base, and 9 bases separated the two germline ends. In germline, CDR1 is MNHNY, CDR2 SVGAGI (reference sequence). The CDR3 loop spans 13 amino acids. The CDR3 reads CASRQEPNTEAFF. The CDR3 DNA follows: TGTGCCAGCAGACAGGAGCCGAACACTGAAGCTTTCTTT.

The chain couples TRBV10-3 to TRBJ2-4; D may be TRBD2 (6 bases). In germline, CDR1 is ENHRY, CDR2 SYGVKD. V was trimmed by 0 bases and J by 0 bases, leaving 15 bases between them. The CDR3 spans 18 residues. Here the CDR3 reads CAISESPGTALAKNIQYF. As DNA, the CDR3 is TGTGCCATCAGTGAGTCCCCCGGGACTGCCCTAGCCAAAAACATTCAGTACTTC.

The V gene is TRBV29-1, the J gene TRBJ2-7; 8 positions match TRBD1. CDR3 length equals 12 residues. The junction had 2 bases not matched to a gene; V was cut back by 5 bases and J by 2 bases. The germline V gene encodes CDR1 SQVTM and CDR2 ANQGSEA. Here the CDR3 DNA reads TGCAGCGTTCCGGGACAGGCCTACGAGCAGTACTTC. It is translated as CSVPGQAYEQYF.

This clone appeared a single time. The chain couples TRBV2 to TRBJ2-7; maybe TRBD1 (5 bases). The V gene's germline CDR1 is SNHLY and CDR2 FYNNEI. The CDR3 totals 14 residues. Trimming shortened V by 3 bases and J by 6 bases, and 15 bases separated the two germline ends. Written as DNA, the CDR3 is TGTGCCAGCAGTGATTATAGGGCAGGGCTCGAGCAGTACTTC. Translation gives CASSDYRAGLEQYF.

V is TRBV19 and J is TRBJ1-3, with D perhaps TRBD1 (6 bases). CDR1 LNHDA and CDR2 SQIVND come from the germline V gene (reference sequence). The V and J ends lost 3 bases and 4 bases respectively, with 10 bases between them. The CDR3 sequence is 14 residues long. The CDR3: CASSMAQGGNTIYF. The DNA for the CDR3 is TGTGCCAGTAGTATGGCGCAGGGGGGAAACACCATATATTTT.

The chain joins TRBV6-5 to TRBJ1-6; perhaps TRBD1 as D (6 bases). V was shortened by 2 bases and J by 7 bases, with 9 bases between the two germline ends. The length of the CDR3 is 14 residues. Germline V lookup: CDR1 MNHEY, CDR2 SVGAGI. Here the CDR3 DNA reads TGTGCCAGCAGTTACGGGGGCGGGAATTCACCCCTCCACTTT. This sequence encodes CASSYGGGNSPLHF.

The chain recombines TRBV20-1 with TRBJ1-6; D unresolved. This CDR3 contains 15 residues. V shed 3 bases and J shed 0 bases, with 9 bases lying between them. CDR1 DFQATT and CDR2 SNEGSKA come from the germline V gene (reference sequence). The CDR3 nucleotides read TGCAGTGCTAGTACCGGGAGCTCCTATAATTCACCCCTCCACTTT. The encoded protein is CSASTGSSYNSPLHF.

The chain carries TRBV5-6 and TRBJ2-2, with 9 positions matching TRBD1. The germline CDR1 and CDR2 sequences are SGHDT and YYEEEE. J lost 3 bases, V lost 3 bases, and 6 bases had no gene match. The CDR3 runs 16 residues. CDR3 bases: TGTGCCAGCAGCTGGGGGACAGGGTTAGACACCGGGGAGCTGTTTTTT. Amino acid sequence: CASSWGTGLDTGELFF.

The chain links TRBV7-9 to TRBJ2-2; TRBD1 aligns across 7 bases. The J segment lost 1 base and the V segment lost 5 bases, leaving 4 bases of the junction unmatched. This CDR3 is 15 amino acids long. Per the germline V gene, CDR1 is SEHNR and CDR2 is FQNEAQ (reference sequence). The CDR3 sequence: CASSPRTGNTGELFF. The CDR3 DNA sequence: TGTGCCAGCAGCCCCCGGACAGGGAACACCGGGGAGCTGTTTTTT.

This clone was detected only once. The V gene is TRBV6-6, the J gene TRBJ1-5; D may be TRBD1 (6 bases). Trimming removed 4 bases at V and 2 bases at J, with 12 bases between. Germline CDR1 and CDR2: MNHNY and SVGAGI (reference sequence). CDR3 size: 15 residues. CDR3 residues: CASSWTAVGNQPQHF. As DNA, the CDR3 is TGTGCCAGCAGTTGGACAGCTGTCGGCAATCAGCCCCAGCATTTT.

V usage is TRBV5-1 and J usage is TRBJ2-7; possible D gene TRBD1, 5 bases. The germline CDR1 and CDR2 sequences are SGHRS and YFSETQ. The CDR3 consists of 14 residues. Between the trimmed V and J ends, which lost 2 bases and 4 bases, there was a span of 13 bases. In nucleotides, the CDR3 is TGCGCCAGCAGCTTTAACGACAGATCTTACGAGCAGTACTTC. Amino acids: CASSFNDRSYEQYF.

The J gene is TRBJ1-2, the V gene TRBV5-4; 8 nucleotides align to TRBD1. CDR1 is SGHNT and CDR2 is YYREEE in the germline V gene (reference sequence). The CDR3 runs 13 residues. The J segment lost 4 bases and the V segment lost 4 bases, leaving 3 bases of the junction unmatched. The CDR3 bases are TGTGCCAGCAGCATTGGACAGGGCTATGGCTACACCTTC. It specifies CASSIGQGYGYTF.

The chain couples TRBV10-3 to TRBJ1-6; D remains unclear. V lost 7 bases to trimming and J lost 4 bases, with 11 bases between them. This CDR3 comprises 14 residues. CDR1 is ENHRY, CDR2 SYGVKD, per germline. In DNA, the CDR3 is TGTGCCATCAAGCCCGCGAGATATAATTCACCCCTCCACTTT. Protein: CAIKPARYNSPLHF.

V gene TRBV27 combines with J gene TRBJ2-1, with D perhaps TRBD2 (5 bases). Trimming took 0 bases from V and 8 from J, leaving 17 bases between them. The CDR3 is 16 amino acids. Germline CDR1 and CDR2: MNHEY and SMNVEV (reference sequence). The CDR3 is CASSLSEARFTYEQFF. The CDR3, as DNA: TGTGCCAGCAGTTTATCGGAGGCGCGTTTTACCTATGAGCAGTTCTTC.